A selection of T cell receptor beta chains follows, all from one sample in a study of CD8 T cells in Susac syndrome. TCRdb itself ran the immunoSEQ multiplex PCR reads through MiXCR, one entry per CDR3 protein. The sample yields around 170,000 distinct CDR3 sequences, approximately 94% seen once. Material: CD4+ T cells from PBMCs. The receptors stem from a human donor with Susac syndrome. CDR3s include the opening cysteine and the closing phenylalanine or tryptophan. The D gene is left open where the match is weak. Size is stated for part of the rows, as once, few or many counts, or as a class when the clone is expanded.

abundance: -; v_gene: TRBV28; d_gene: -; j_gene: TRBJ2-1; CDR3nt: TGTGCCAGCAGTACAATTCCTCCAAATGAGCAGTTCTTC; CDR3aa: CASSTIPPNEQFF
abundance: -; v_gene: TRBV5-6; d_gene: TRBD1; j_gene: TRBJ1-5; CDR3nt: TGTGCCAGCAGCCGGACAGGGTTAATCCAGCCCCAGCATTTT; CDR3aa: CASSRTGLIQPQHF
abundance: -; v_gene: TRBV9; d_gene: -; j_gene: TRBJ2-3; CDR3nt: TGTGCCAGCAGCGTAGGGACAGCTAGCACAGATACGCAGTATTTT; CDR3aa: CASSVGTASTDTQYF
abundance: -; v_gene: TRBV24-1; d_gene: -; j_gene: TRBJ2-3; CDR3nt: TGTGCCACCAGTGATGCGACAGAGCGAGGAGATACGCAGTATTTT; CDR3aa: CATSDATERGDTQYF
abundance: -; v_gene: TRBV7-7; d_gene: TRBD2; j_gene: TRBJ2-3; CDR3nt: TGTGCTAGCAGCCGTTCCGTGAGCGGGGGTAGCACAGATACGCAGTATTTT; CDR3aa: CASSRSVSGGSTDTQYF
abundance: -; v_gene: TRBV5-1; d_gene: TRBD2; j_gene: TRBJ2-7; CDR3nt: TGCGCCAGCAGCTCCACGGGGGGGTGGTCCTACGAGCAGTACTTC; CDR3aa: CASSSTGGWSYEQYF
abundance: -; v_gene: TRBV20-1; d_gene: TRBD2; j_gene: TRBJ2-2; CDR3nt: TGCAGTGCTATGCCCGGACTAGCGGGGAGAACCGGGGAGCTGTTTTTT; CDR3aa: CSAMPGLAGRTGELFF
abundance: -; v_gene: TRBV6-5; d_gene: -; j_gene: TRBJ1-2; CDR3nt: TGTGCCAGCAGGGTTGGCGGGGGTTGGGATGGCTACACCTTC; CDR3aa: CASRVGGGWDGYTF
abundance: -; v_gene: TRBV7-3; d_gene: -; j_gene: TRBJ2-6; CDR3nt: TGTGCCAGCAGCGGCTCTGGGGCCAACGTCCTGACTTTC; CDR3aa: CASSGSGANVLTF
abundance: -; v_gene: TRBV29-1; d_gene: -; j_gene: TRBJ2-2; CDR3nt: TGCAGCGTTGAAGATGCGGGCTCTCGAACCGGGGAGCTGTTTTTT; CDR3aa: CSVEDAGSRTGELFF
abundance: -; v_gene: TRBV4-2; d_gene: -; j_gene: TRBJ2-7; CDR3nt: TGTGCCAGCAGCCAAGATCTCGACTCCTCCTACGAGCAGTACTTC; CDR3aa: CASSQDLDSSYEQYF
abundance: -; v_gene: TRBV29-1; d_gene: -; j_gene: TRBJ1-2; CDR3nt: TGCAGCGCCGACGGGGGAGGGGACGTCTATGGCTACACCTTC; CDR3aa: CSADGGGDVYGYTF
abundance: -; v_gene: TRBV5-6; d_gene: -; j_gene: TRBJ2-5; CDR3nt: TGTGCCAGCAGCTTGGTCTCTGAAGAGACCCAGTACTTC; CDR3aa: CASSLVSEETQYF
abundance: -; v_gene: TRBV5-4; d_gene: TRBD1; j_gene: TRBJ1-6; CDR3nt: TGTGCCAGCAGCTTACGGGACAGGGCTAATTCACCCCTCCACTTT; CDR3aa: CASSLRDRANSPLHF
abundance: -; v_gene: TRBV29-1; d_gene: -; j_gene: TRBJ1-5; CDR3nt: TGCAGCGTCGGGGCGGTAAATCAGCCCCAGCATTTT; CDR3aa: CSVGAVNQPQHF
abundance: -; v_gene: TRBV2; d_gene: -; j_gene: TRBJ2-2; CDR3nt: TGTGCCAGCATTTTGCTGGGGACCGGGGAGCTGTTTTTT; CDR3aa: CASILLGTGELFF
abundance: -; v_gene: TRBV6-2/TRBV6-3; d_gene: -; j_gene: TRBJ2-3; CDR3nt: TGTGCCAGCAGAACGGACGGTACAGATACGCAGTATTTT; CDR3aa: CASRTDGTDTQYF
abundance: -; v_gene: TRBV5-6; d_gene: TRBD1; j_gene: TRBJ2-2; CDR3nt: TGTGCCAGCAGCTTGTTCAGGGGGCGCAGCACCGGGGAGCTGTTTTTT; CDR3aa: CASSLFRGRSTGELFF
abundance: -; v_gene: TRBV29-1; d_gene: -; j_gene: TRBJ1-2; CDR3nt: TGCAGCTTTAAAGGGCCCAGAGGGGACCCCTATGGCTACACCTTC; CDR3aa: CSFKGPRGDPYGYTF
abundance: -; v_gene: TRBV30; d_gene: TRBD1; j_gene: TRBJ2-7; CDR3nt: TGTGCCTGGAGTGTCGGGACAGGGGTCCACGAGCAGTACTTC; CDR3aa: CAWSVGTGVHEQYF
abundance: -; v_gene: TRBV19; d_gene: -; j_gene: TRBJ1-1; CDR3nt: TGTGCCAGTAGGCCTCACTCAAGGGGTTACCCTGAAGCTTTCTTT; CDR3aa: CASRPHSRGYPEAFF
abundance: -; v_gene: TRBV30; d_gene: -; j_gene: TRBJ2-3; CDR3nt: TGTGCCTGGAGTGGCGGGGCATCAGATACGCAGTATTTT; CDR3aa: CAWSGGASDTQYF
abundance: -; v_gene: TRBV28; d_gene: TRBD1; j_gene: TRBJ1-5; CDR3nt: TGTGCCAGCAGTGTGACAGGGAGAGGGAATCAGCCCCAGCATTTT; CDR3aa: CASSVTGRGNQPQHF
abundance: -; v_gene: TRBV20-1; d_gene: TRBD1; j_gene: TRBJ2-1; CDR3nt: TGCAGTGCGTGCGGACAGGGGACGAATGAGCAGTTCTTC; CDR3aa: CSACGQGTNEQFF
abundance: -; v_gene: TRBV29-1; d_gene: TRBD1; j_gene: TRBJ2-2; CDR3nt: TGCAGCGTTGACATCCGGCCAGGGGGTAGCACCGGGGAGCTGTTTTTT; CDR3aa: CSVDIRPGGSTGELFF
abundance: once; v_gene: TRBV5-1; d_gene: TRBD1; j_gene: TRBJ2-4; CDR3nt: TGCGCCAGCAGCCCGGACAGGCCACCGGGCAAAAACATTCAGTACTTC; CDR3aa: CASSPDRPPGKNIQYF
abundance: -; v_gene: TRBV12-3/TRBV12-4; d_gene: TRBD2; j_gene: TRBJ2-7; CDR3nt: TGTGCCAGCAGTTGGAGGACTAGTTGGAGAACCTACGAGCAGTACTTC; CDR3aa: CASSWRTSWRTYEQYF
abundance: -; v_gene: TRBV29-1; d_gene: TRBD2; j_gene: TRBJ2-7; CDR3nt: TGCAGCGTTCGGACTAGCGGGGGCTCCTACGAGCAGTACTTC; CDR3aa: CSVRTSGGSYEQYF
abundance: -; v_gene: TRBV4-3; d_gene: TRBD1; j_gene: TRBJ1-4; CDR3nt: TGCGCCAGCAGCCAAGTACTATTTGGTGGGGACAGTCCTTCAACTAATGAAAAACTGTTTTTT; CDR3aa: CASSQVLFGGDSPSTNEKLFF
abundance: -; v_gene: TRBV29-1; d_gene: -; j_gene: TRBJ1-5; CDR3nt: TGCAGCGTTGAAGTTAGTGGAAATCAGCCCCAGCATTTT; CDR3aa: CSVEVSGNQPQHF
abundance: once; v_gene: TRBV4-2; d_gene: TRBD2; j_gene: TRBJ2-1; CDR3nt: TGTGCCAGCAGCACCACGCAGTCTAGCGGGGGGTTCAATGAGCAGTTCTTC; CDR3aa: CASSTTQSSGGFNEQFF
abundance: -; v_gene: TRBV29-1; d_gene: -; j_gene: TRBJ2-7; CDR3nt: TGCAGCGCCCGCCCAGGTAGTAGCGAGCAGTACTTC; CDR3aa: CSARPGSSEQYF
abundance: -; v_gene: TRBV29-1; d_gene: -; j_gene: TRBJ2-3; CDR3nt: TGCAGCGTTCCGGGACCCTCTCGAGGAGATACGCAGTATTTT; CDR3aa: CSVPGPSRGDTQYF
abundance: -; v_gene: TRBV30; d_gene: -; j_gene: TRBJ1-1; CDR3nt: TGTGCCTGGAGGTCTCTTACGGGGAACACTGAAGCTTTCTTT; CDR3aa: CAWRSLTGNTEAFF
abundance: -; v_gene: TRBV28; d_gene: TRBD2; j_gene: TRBJ2-7; CDR3nt: TGTGCCAGCAGGCCGGGGGGGCACATGATCGGGGTTAGGTACGAGCAGTACTTC; CDR3aa: CASRPGGHMIGVRYEQYF
abundance: -; v_gene: TRBV29-1; d_gene: -; j_gene: TRBJ1-1; CDR3nt: TGCAGCGTTCAACTCTCACTGGCCACTGAAGCTTTCTTT; CDR3aa: CSVQLSLATEAFF
abundance: -; v_gene: TRBV2; d_gene: -; j_gene: TRBJ2-5; CDR3nt: TGTGCCAGCAGTGAAACAGCCTCTCGCGGGGAGACCCAGTACTTC; CDR3aa: CASSETASRGETQYF
abundance: -; v_gene: TRBV4-1; d_gene: -; j_gene: TRBJ1-2; CDR3nt: TGCGCCAGCAGCCAAGAAGGGGCCCTGTTGAGACTCGGCTACACCTTC; CDR3aa: CASSQEGALLRLGYTF
abundance: -; v_gene: TRBV7-9; d_gene: -; j_gene: TRBJ2-3; CDR3nt: TGTGCCAGCAGCCCCGGGTGGCAGGACGATGGAGATACGCAGTATTTT; CDR3aa: CASSPGWQDDGDTQYF
abundance: -; v_gene: TRBV3-1; d_gene: -; j_gene: TRBJ1-6; CDR3nt: TGTGCCAGCAGCCACGATGATTCACCCCTCCACTTT; CDR3aa: CASSHDDSPLHF
abundance: once; v_gene: TRBV29-1; d_gene: -; j_gene: TRBJ1-5; CDR3nt: TGCAGCGTTTCCGGGTCCATCAATCAGCCCCAGCATTTT; CDR3aa: CSVSGSINQPQHF
abundance: -; v_gene: TRBV6-1; d_gene: TRBD2; j_gene: TRBJ2-7; CDR3nt: TGTGCCAGCAGGGGGGACTTAGCGGGGGCCTCGTACGAGCAGTACTTC; CDR3aa: CASRGDLAGASYEQYF
abundance: -; v_gene: TRBV6-5; d_gene: -; j_gene: TRBJ2-2; CDR3nt: TGTGCCAGCAGTTCGAAAAGACAAGGGGGGAACACCGGGGAGCTGTTTTTT; CDR3aa: CASSSKRQGGNTGELFF
abundance: once; v_gene: TRBV12-3/TRBV12-4; d_gene: TRBD2; j_gene: TRBJ2-5; CDR3nt: TGTGCCAGCAGTTTAGGGACTAGAGGTGAAGAGACCCAGTACTTC; CDR3aa: CASSLGTRGEETQYF
abundance: -; v_gene: TRBV7-9; d_gene: -; j_gene: TRBJ2-5; CDR3nt: TGTGCCAGCAGCTCCCCCCGTGCAGGCAACCAAGAGACCCAGTACTTC; CDR3aa: CASSSPRAGNQETQYF
abundance: -; v_gene: TRBV20-1; d_gene: TRBD1; j_gene: TRBJ2-4; CDR3nt: TGCAGTGCTATTGGACAGGAGGATAAACAAAACATTCAGTACTTC; CDR3aa: CSAIGQEDKQNIQYF
abundance: -; v_gene: TRBV3-1; d_gene: -; j_gene: TRBJ1-3; CDR3nt: TGTGCCAGCAGTAATGCGAACAGGGCTGGAAACACCATATATTTT; CDR3aa: CASSNANRAGNTIYF
abundance: -; v_gene: TRBV12-3/TRBV12-4; d_gene: -; j_gene: TRBJ1-5; CDR3nt: TGTGCCAGCAGCACGCTTGGGGGGCGCGAGCCCCAGCATTTT; CDR3aa: CASSTLGGREPQHF
abundance: -; v_gene: TRBV9; d_gene: -; j_gene: TRBJ2-2; CDR3nt: TGTGCCAGCAGCCCAAGACAACTTTTTCCATTGAACACCGGGGAGCTGTTTTTT; CDR3aa: CASSPRQLFPLNTGELFF
abundance: once; v_gene: TRBV6-6; d_gene: TRBD2; j_gene: TRBJ2-2; CDR3nt: TGTGCCAGCAGAAGGACTAGCGGGGGGGCCGGGGAGCTGTTTTTT; CDR3aa: CASRRTSGGAGELFF
abundance: -; v_gene: TRBV20-1; d_gene: -; j_gene: TRBJ1-6; CDR3nt: TGCAGTGCTAGGCGGTTTCTGGATTCACCCCTCCACTTT; CDR3aa: CSARRFLDSPLHF
abundance: -; v_gene: TRBV15; d_gene: -; j_gene: TRBJ1-5; CDR3nt: TGTGCCACCAGCTCTAGACATGGTCCCCAGCATTTT; CDR3aa: CATSSRHGPQHF
abundance: -; v_gene: TRBV20-1; d_gene: TRBD2; j_gene: TRBJ2-3; CDR3nt: TGCAGTGCTCGTAGCGGGGGTGTTAGCACAGATACGCAGTATTTT; CDR3aa: CSARSGGVSTDTQYF
abundance: -; v_gene: TRBV4-1; d_gene: TRBD2; j_gene: TRBJ2-1; CDR3nt: TGCGCCAGCAGCCGTGGACTAGGTCGGGATGAGCAGTTCTTC; CDR3aa: CASSRGLGRDEQFF
abundance: -; v_gene: TRBV29-1; d_gene: -; j_gene: TRBJ2-3; CDR3nt: TGCAGCGTTGCGTTTCCGACGGGCGCAGATACGCAGTATTTT; CDR3aa: CSVAFPTGADTQYF
abundance: -; v_gene: TRBV5-1; d_gene: TRBD2; j_gene: TRBJ2-5; CDR3nt: TGCGCCAGCAGCCGAATTAGGAGCGGGGGGGAAGAGACCCAGTACTTC; CDR3aa: CASSRIRSGGEETQYF
abundance: few; v_gene: TRBV20-1; d_gene: -; j_gene: TRBJ1-5; CDR3nt: TGCAGTGCTAGAGACAACAATCAGCCCCAGCATTTT; CDR3aa: CSARDNNQPQHF